These T cell receptor beta chains were read from a single sample in a study of cytomegalovirus exposure and HLA in healthy donors. The data were produced by immunoSEQ multiplex PCR, yet TCRdb's version contains in-frame clones alone and is incomplete. The sample has approximately 190,000 clones, approximately 80% seen once; the top ten hold 2.6%. The source material was PBMCs. Receptors originate from a woman between 50 and 59 years old in good health and CMV-seropositive. Each CDR3 is given with its conserved first and last residue. The D gene is left open where the match is weak. Not every row has a clone size; where given, it reads once, few, many or a size class.

v_call	j_call	d_call	clone_size	cdr3_aa	cdr3_nt
TRBV4-2	TRBJ1-1	-	once	CASSSRVPNTEAFF	TGTGCCAGCAGCAGCCGGGTCCCGAACACTGAAGCTTTCTTT
TRBV28	TRBJ1-5	TRBD1	-	CASSLGRGSNQPQHF	TGTGCCAGCAGTTTAGGCAGGGGGAGTAATCAGCCCCAGCATTTT
TRBV4-3	TRBJ2-3	TRBD2	-	CASSPRRGGADTDTQYF	TGCGCCAGCAGCCCACGGCGGGGGGGCGCTGACACAGATACGCAGTATTTT
TRBV2	TRBJ2-5	TRBD1	-	CASRPGQGKTQYF	TGTGCCAGCCGTCCGGGACAGGGAAAGACCCAGTACTTC
TRBV4-2	TRBJ2-3	TRBD1	-	CASGTPGQGPDTQYF	TGTGCCAGCGGAACGCCGGGACAGGGTCCAGATACGCAGTATTTT
TRBV28	TRBJ1-6	-	-	CASTSLNVADYNSPLHF	TGTGCCAGCACCTCCCTCAACGTGGCAGATTATAATTCACCCCTCCACTTT
TRBV14	TRBJ1-1	-	-	CASSQDPSVFANTEAFF	TGTGCCAGCAGCCAAGATCCTAGTGTTTTCGCTAACACTGAAGCTTTCTTT
TRBV30	TRBJ1-6	TRBD1	-	CAWSVTRQGNSPLHF	TGTGCCTGGAGTGTAACGAGACAGGGGAATTCACCCCTCCACTTT
TRBV5-4	TRBJ2-7	-	-	CASSWGAGADLYEQYF	TGTGCCAGCAGCTGGGGGGCGGGGGCTGACCTCTACGAGCAGTACTTC
TRBV28	TRBJ2-1	-	-	CASSLLPWTESSYNEQFF	TGTGCCAGCAGTTTACTCCCCTGGACTGAGAGCTCCTACAATGAGCAGTTCTTC
TRBV5-1	TRBJ2-3	-	-	CASSLEVRGGKDTQYF	TGCGCCAGCAGCTTGGAGGTCAGAGGAGGGAAAGATACGCAGTATTTT
TRBV10-3	TRBJ1-6	TRBD1	-	CAIGARDRGNSPLHF	TGTGCCATCGGGGCCCGGGACAGGGGGAATTCACCCCTCCACTTT
TRBV5-6	TRBJ1-2	TRBD1	-	CASSLGSGQGTRNYGYTF	TGTGCCAGCAGCTTGGGCTCGGGACAGGGGACCCGTAACTATGGCTACACCTTC
TRBV10-3	TRBJ1-3	-	-	CAIRAHRDSGNTIYF	TGTGCCATCAGGGCCCACCGGGACTCTGGAAACACCATATATTTT
TRBV6-5	TRBJ1-1	-	-	CASSYSEGGAAFF	TGTGCCAGCAGTTACTCCGAAGGAGGTGCCGCTTTCTTT
TRBV6-5	TRBJ2-3	-	few	CASTLWGEDTQYF	TGTGCCAGCACCCTATGGGGGGAAGATACGCAGTATTTT
TRBV6-1	TRBJ2-1	TRBD2	few	CASSDRLAGEQFF	TGTGCCAGCAGCGATAGACTAGCAGGTGAGCAGTTCTTC
TRBV2	TRBJ2-3	TRBD2	-	CASRPGLATDTQYF	TGTGCCAGCAGACCGGGACTAGCCACAGATACGCAGTATTTT
TRBV28	TRBJ1-5	-	-	CASSSTPGQHQPQHF	TGTGCCAGCAGTTCCACACCGGGACAACATCAGCCCCAGCATTTT
TRBV5-1	TRBJ2-5	-	-	CASSLLEETQYF	TGCGCCAGCAGCTTGTTAGAGGAGACCCAGTACTTC
TRBV7-2	TRBJ2-7	-	-	CASSFLAESSYEQYF	TGTGCCAGCAGCTTCCTAGCAGAGTCGTCCTACGAGCAGTACTTC
TRBV7-9	TRBJ1-1	TRBD1	once	CASSQRQGPNTEAFF	TGTGCCAGCAGCCAACGACAGGGGCCAAACACTGAAGCTTTCTTT
TRBV18	TRBJ1-1	-	once	CASSPNELLTEAFF	TGTGCCAGCTCACCTAACGAGCTACTGACTGAAGCTTTCTTT
TRBV19	TRBJ2-1	TRBD1	-	CASRNRGSHEQFF	TGTGCCAGTAGGAACAGGGGGTCGCATGAGCAGTTCTTC
TRBV6-1	TRBJ2-3	TRBD2	-	CASNLAGGTDTQYF	TGTGCCAGCAATCTAGCGGGGGGCACAGATACGCAGTATTTT
TRBV19	TRBJ2-7	-	-	CASSRERPYEQYF	TGTGCCAGCAGCCGGGAGCGCCCCTACGAGCAGTACTTC
TRBV7-2	TRBJ2-5	TRBD2	-	CASSTGGLAGGYQETQYF	TGTGCCAGCAGCACGGGAGGACTAGCGGGGGGGTACCAAGAGACCCAGTACTTC